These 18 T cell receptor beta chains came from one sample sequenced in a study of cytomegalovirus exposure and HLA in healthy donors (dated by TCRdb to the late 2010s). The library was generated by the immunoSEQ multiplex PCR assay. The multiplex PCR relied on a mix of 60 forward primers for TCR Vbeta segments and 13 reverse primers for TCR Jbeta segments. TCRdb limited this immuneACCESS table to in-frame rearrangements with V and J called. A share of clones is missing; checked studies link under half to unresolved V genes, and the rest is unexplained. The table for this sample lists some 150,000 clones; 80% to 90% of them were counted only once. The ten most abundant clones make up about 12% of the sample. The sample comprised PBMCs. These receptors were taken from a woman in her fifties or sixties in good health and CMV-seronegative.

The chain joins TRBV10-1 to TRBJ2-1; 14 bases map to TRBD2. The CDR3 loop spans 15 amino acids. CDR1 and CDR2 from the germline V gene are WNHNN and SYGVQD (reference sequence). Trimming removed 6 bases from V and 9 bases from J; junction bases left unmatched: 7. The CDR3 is CASSTGTSGSGEQFF. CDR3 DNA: TGCGCCAGCAGCACCGGGACTAGCGGGAGTGGTGAGCAGTTCTTC.

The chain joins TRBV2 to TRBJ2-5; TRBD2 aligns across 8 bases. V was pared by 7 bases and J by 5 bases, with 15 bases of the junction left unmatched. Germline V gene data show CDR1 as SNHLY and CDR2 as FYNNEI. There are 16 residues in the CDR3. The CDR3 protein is CASMSVGAGVPETQYF. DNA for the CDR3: TGTGCCAGCATGAGTGTTGGAGCGGGGGTCCCGGAGACCCAGTACTTC.

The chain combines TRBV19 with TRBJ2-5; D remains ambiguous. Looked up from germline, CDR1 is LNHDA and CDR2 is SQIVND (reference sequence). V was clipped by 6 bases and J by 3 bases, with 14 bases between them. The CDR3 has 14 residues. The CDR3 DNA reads TGTGCCAGTAGGACACGAGTCACCGAAGAGACCCAGTACTTC. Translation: CASRTRVTEETQYF.

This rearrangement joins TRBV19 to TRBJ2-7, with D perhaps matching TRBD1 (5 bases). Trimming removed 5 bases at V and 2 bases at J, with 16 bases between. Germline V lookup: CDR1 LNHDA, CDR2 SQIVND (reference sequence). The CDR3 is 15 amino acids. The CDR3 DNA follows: TGTGCCAGTAGTCAGACAGACAAGCTCCCCTACGAGCAGTACTTC. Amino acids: CASSQTDKLPYEQYF.

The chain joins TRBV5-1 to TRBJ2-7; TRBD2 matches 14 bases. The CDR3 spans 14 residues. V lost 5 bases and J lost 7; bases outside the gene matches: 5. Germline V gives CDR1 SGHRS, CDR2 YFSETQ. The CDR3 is CASSSTSGRVEQYF. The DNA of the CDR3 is TGCGCCAGCAGTTCGACTAGCGGGAGGGTTGAGCAGTACTTC.

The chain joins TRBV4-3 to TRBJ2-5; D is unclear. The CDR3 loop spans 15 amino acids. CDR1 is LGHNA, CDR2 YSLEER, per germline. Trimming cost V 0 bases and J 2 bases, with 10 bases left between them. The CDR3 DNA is TGCGCCAGCAGCCAAGATACTGCCAGGCAAGAGACCCAGTACTTC. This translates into CASSQDTARQETQYF.

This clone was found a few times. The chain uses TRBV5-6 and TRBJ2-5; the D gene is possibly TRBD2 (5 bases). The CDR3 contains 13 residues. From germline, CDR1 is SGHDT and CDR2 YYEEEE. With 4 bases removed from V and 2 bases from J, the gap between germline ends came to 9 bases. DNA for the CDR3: TGTGCCAGCAGCCGGACTGCACAAGAGACCCAGTACTTC. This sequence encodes CASSRTAQETQYF.

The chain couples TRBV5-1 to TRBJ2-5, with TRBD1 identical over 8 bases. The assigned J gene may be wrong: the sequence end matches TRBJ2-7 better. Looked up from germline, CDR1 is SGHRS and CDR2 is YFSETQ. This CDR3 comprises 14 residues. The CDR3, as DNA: TGCGCCAGCAGCTTGGACACAGGGGGTTACGAGCAGTACTTC. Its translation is CASSLDTGGYEQYF.

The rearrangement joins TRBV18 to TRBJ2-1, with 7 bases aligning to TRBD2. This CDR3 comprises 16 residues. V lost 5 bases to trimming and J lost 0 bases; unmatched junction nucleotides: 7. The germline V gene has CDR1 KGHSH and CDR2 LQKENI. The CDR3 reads CASSEVGGSSYNEQFF. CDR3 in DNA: TGTGCCAGCTCAGAGGTCGGGGGGAGCTCCTACAATGAGCAGTTCTTC.

The CDR3 DNA reads as TGTGCCAGCAGCTTAGCCAGGGTAGGAATTAATGAGCAGTTCTTC. This encodes CASSLARVGINEQFF. The rearrangement uses TRBV13 and TRBJ2-1, with a weak D call TRBD1 (5 bases). This CDR3 has 15 residues. Germline V gene lookup returns CDR1 PRHDT and CDR2 FYEKMQ (reference sequence). Trimming left V 1 base short and J 7 bases short, with 14 bases between.

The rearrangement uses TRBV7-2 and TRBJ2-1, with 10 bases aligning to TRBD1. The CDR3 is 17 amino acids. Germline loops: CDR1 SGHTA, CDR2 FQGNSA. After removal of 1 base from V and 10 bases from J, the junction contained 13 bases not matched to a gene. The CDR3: CASSLGRVGQGRGEQFF. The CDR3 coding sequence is TGTGCCAGCAGCTTAGGTCGTGTGGGACAGGGGAGGGGGGAGCAGTTCTTC.

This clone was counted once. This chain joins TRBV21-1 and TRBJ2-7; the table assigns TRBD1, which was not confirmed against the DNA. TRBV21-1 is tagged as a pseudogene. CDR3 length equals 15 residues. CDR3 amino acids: CASSRSSRGNYEQYF. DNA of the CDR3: TGTGCCAGCAGCAGGTCCTCCAGGGGCAACTACGAGCAGTACTTC.

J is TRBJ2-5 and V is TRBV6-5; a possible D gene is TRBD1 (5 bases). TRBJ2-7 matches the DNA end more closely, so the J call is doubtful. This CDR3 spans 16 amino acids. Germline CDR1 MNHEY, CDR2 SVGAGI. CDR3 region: CASSYSTAGRSYEQYF. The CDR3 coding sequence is TGTGCCAGCAGTTACTCGACGGCAGGGCGCTCCTACGAGCAGTACTTC.

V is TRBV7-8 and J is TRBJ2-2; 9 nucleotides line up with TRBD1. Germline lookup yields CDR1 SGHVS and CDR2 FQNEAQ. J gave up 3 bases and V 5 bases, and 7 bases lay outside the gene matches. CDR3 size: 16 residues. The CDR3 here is CASSHRDRADTGELFF. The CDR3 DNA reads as TGTGCCAGCAGCCATAGGGACAGGGCGGACACCGGGGAGCTGTTTTTT.

CDR3: CASRKARDREPGEQYF. The CDR3 nucleotides read TGTGCCAGCAGAAAGGCCCGGGACAGGGAGCCTGGCGAGCAGTACTTC. V and J are TRBV27 and TRBJ2-7; 9 bases map to TRBD1. CDR1 and CDR2 (germline): MNHEY, SMNVEV (reference sequence). The J segment lost 6 bases and the V segment lost 6 bases, leaving 15 bases of the junction unmatched. This CDR3 has 16 amino acids.

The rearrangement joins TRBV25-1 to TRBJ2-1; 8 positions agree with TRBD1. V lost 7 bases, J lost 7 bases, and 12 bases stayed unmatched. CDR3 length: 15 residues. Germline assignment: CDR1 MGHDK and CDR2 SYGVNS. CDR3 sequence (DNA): TGTGCCAGCAAGAGGGGGGCAGGGGGCTATAATGAGCAGTTCTTC. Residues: CASKRGAGGYNEQFF.

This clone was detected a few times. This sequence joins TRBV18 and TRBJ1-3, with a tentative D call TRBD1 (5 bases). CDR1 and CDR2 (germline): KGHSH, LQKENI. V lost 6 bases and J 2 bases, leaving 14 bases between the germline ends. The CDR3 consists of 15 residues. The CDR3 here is CASSGGADTGNTIYF. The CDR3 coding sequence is TGTGCCAGCTCTGGCGGGGCAGACACTGGAAACACCATATATTTT.

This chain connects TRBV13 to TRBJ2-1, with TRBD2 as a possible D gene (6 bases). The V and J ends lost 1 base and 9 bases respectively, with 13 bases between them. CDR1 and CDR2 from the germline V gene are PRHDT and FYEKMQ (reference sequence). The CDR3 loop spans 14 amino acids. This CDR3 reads CASSLEGRGAEQFF. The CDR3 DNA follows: TGTGCCAGCAGCTTAGAAGGGCGGGGCGCTGAGCAGTTCTTC. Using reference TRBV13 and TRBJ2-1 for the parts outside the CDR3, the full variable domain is AAGVIQSPRHLIKEKRETATLKCYPIPRHDTVYWYQQGPGQDPQFLISFYEKMQSDKGSIPDRFSAQQFSDYHSELNMSSLELGDSALYFCASSLEGRGAEQFFGPGTRLTVL.